This entry lists 10 T cell receptor beta chains sequenced from one sample in a study of T-cell memory formation after mild COVID-19. TCRdb used MiXCR to reprocess the 5' RACE reads, holding one entry per CDR3 protein. The top ten hold 3.5% of the sample, which has approximately 240,000 distinct CDR3 sequences, roughly 15% seen once. Sequenced input: PBMCs or a T cell subset sorted from them (not recorded which). These receptors were taken from a man between 18 and 35 years old who had mild COVID-19 (a few samples of this study predate the infection). Cell type and time point are not known.

The table lists this clonotype with a few counts. The chain recombines TRBV10-2 with TRBJ1-5, with TRBD1 as a possible D gene (5 bases). Trimming pared 3 bases from V and 0 bases from J, leaving 12 bases between. The germline V gene has CDR1 WSHSY and CDR2 SAAADI. This CDR3 has 16 amino acids. The CDR3 reads CASSDGNQGSNQPQHF. The CDR3 DNA sequence: TGCGCCAGCAGTGACGGCAATCAGGGTAGCAATCAGCCCCAGCATTTT.

This clonotype was found a few times. This sequence joins TRBV21-1 and TRBJ1-5; the table assigns TRBD1, which was not confirmed against the DNA. TRBV21-1 is a documented pseudogene. This CDR3 spans 17 amino acids. The CDR3 DNA follows: TGTGCCAGCAGCACACCCCCTGGGGACAGATCCAATCAGCCCCAGCATTTT. Protein sequence: CASSTPPGDRSNQPQHF.

The CDR3 region is CASSLAQGVLNTEAFF. In nucleotides, the CDR3 is TGTGCCAGCAGCCTCGCGCAGGGGGTTTTGAACACTGAAGCTTTCTTT. This chain links TRBV7-8 with TRBJ1-1; 7 bases agree with TRBD1. V lost 5 bases, J lost 0 bases, and 9 bases stayed unmatched. This CDR3 has 16 amino acids. Germline V gives CDR1 SGHVS, CDR2 FQNEAQ.

This clonotype was seen repeatedly, ten times or more. This sequence joins TRBV4-2 and TRBJ1-2; no clear D. The CDR3 loop spans 14 amino acids. Germline CDR1 LGHNA, CDR2 YNFKEQ. Trimming took 2 bases from V and 2 from J, leaving 9 bases between them. CDR3 in DNA: TGTGCCAGCAGCCAATCAACAGAAAACTATGGCTACACCTTC. Amino acid sequence: CASSQSTENYGYTF.

The chain combines TRBV19 with TRBJ1-2; no clear D gene. This CDR3 is built from 16 residues. Germline loops: CDR1 LNHDA, CDR2 SQIVND (reference sequence). Trimming removed 5 bases from V and 4 bases from J, with 20 bases in between. The CDR3 DNA follows: TGTGCCAGTAGTTTGCAGAGTGATCCCACCTTCTATGGCTACACCTTC. Translation gives CASSLQSDPTFYGYTF.

This clonotype was picked up a small number of times. V usage is TRBV18 and J usage is TRBJ2-7; possible D gene TRBD2, 7 bases. This CDR3 spans 13 amino acids. V gave up 4 bases and J gave up 6 bases, with 13 bases separating them. Germline CDR1 is KGHSH and CDR2 is LQKENI. CDR3 in amino acids: CASSQAGASEQYV. The CDR3 region has the DNA TGTGCCAGCTCACAGGCGGGGGCGTCCGAGCAGTACGTC.

The J gene is TRBJ2-5, the V gene TRBV27, with D possibly called TRBD1 or TRBD2 (6 bases each). The CDR3 has 13 amino acids. Trimming left V 6 bases short and J 2 bases short, with 10 bases between. Per germline, CDR1 MNHEY and CDR2 SMNVEV (reference sequence). The CDR3 loop reads CASRGGNQETQYF. The CDR3 nucleotides are TGTGCCAGCAGAGGGGGGAATCAAGAGACCCAGTACTTC.

There are a few counts of this clonotype. This CDR3 is CASISSGVTQYF. In DNA form, the CDR3 reads TGCGCCAGCATTTCCTCCGGGGTTACCCAGTACTTC. The chain is built from TRBV23-1 and TRBJ2-5; possible D gene TRBD2, 5 bases. TRBV23-1 is labeled an ORF, and its function is uncertain. The ends were cut back, 7 bases at V and 8 bases at J, with 14 bases in the middle. The CDR3 runs 12 residues.

The gene calls are TRBV2 and TRBJ2-5, with unresolved D. The CDR3 is made up of 12 amino acids. CDR1 and CDR2 (germline): SNHLY, FYNNEI. With 4 bases removed from V and 5 bases from J, the gap between germline ends came to 8 bases. CDR3 amino acids: CASSGSGETQYF. The CDR3 DNA is TGTGCCAGCAGTGGGTCCGGCGAGACCCAGTACTTC.

This clonotype was seen repeatedly, ten times or more. The gene calls are TRBV29-1 and TRBJ1-3; D is ambiguous. The CDR3 is made up of 11 amino acids. With 6 bases removed from V and 4 bases from J, the gap between germline ends came to 7 bases. Per germline, CDR1 SQVTM and CDR2 ANQGSEA. CDR3 amino acids: CSVNQGNTIYF. CDR3 in DNA: TGCAGCGTAAACCAGGGAAACACCATATATTTT.